The clone carrying this T cell receptor beta chain has just a few counts. TCRdb keeps only in-frame clones here, not all; method: immunoSEQ multiplex PCR. The repertoire holds fewer than 90,000 clones, with around three quarters as singletons. The entry originates in a study of blood T cell repertoires in COVID-19. Study at large: T cells, B-cell-depleted T cells, or PBMCs supplied cDNA or gDNA.

V trimming: 3 bases; J trimming: 5 bases; junction bases outside the gene matches: 8. This CDR3 spans 15 amino acids. In germline, CDR1 is SGDLS, CDR2 YYNGEE. Sequenced sample: peripheral blood. The source of this sequence is a human donor in a cohort sampled during active COVID-19. The V gene is TRBV9, the J gene TRBJ2-5, with 9 bases matching TRBD2. The CDR3 reads CASSGGAGGAETQYF. Written as DNA, the CDR3 is TGTGCCAGCAGCGGGGGGGCGGGGGGGGCGGAGACCCAGTACTTC.